This T cell receptor beta chain derives from a study of T cells in Graves' hyperthyroidism and ophthalmopathy. Study at large: At initial diagnosis, before any treatment had begun, peripheral blood was obtained.

Not enrolled were patients with uncontrolled infection, other autoimmune disease, pregnancy or lactation. Germline CDR1 reads WNHNN; CDR2 reads SYGVQD (reference sequence). The V segment lost 6 bases and the J segment 4 bases; nucleotides outside the gene matches: 9. The CDR3 length is 15 residues. This clonotype was found once. No antigen is known for it. Researchers amplified the TCR beta CDR3 regions from RNA transcripts. Initially, a first-round RT-PCR of the TCR CDR3 employed the HTBI primer set. TCRdb ran MiXCR on the multiplex PCR reads and lists one entry per CDR3 protein. The data hold about 59,000 distinct CDR3 sequences, with approximately 53% observed a single time. The study, taken as a whole, reports: Most expanded thyroid clonotypes above 0.001 also appeared in blood.

The sequenced material came from blood. This receptor was taken from a woman aged 55-69 years with Graves' ophthalmopathy. This chain uses TRBV10-1 with TRBJ2-3, with 8 bases lining up with TRBD2. The CDR3 here is CASSEGLAGPDTQYF. In nucleotides, the CDR3 is TGCGCCAGCAGCGAGGGTCTAGCGGGCCCAGATACGCAGTATTTT.